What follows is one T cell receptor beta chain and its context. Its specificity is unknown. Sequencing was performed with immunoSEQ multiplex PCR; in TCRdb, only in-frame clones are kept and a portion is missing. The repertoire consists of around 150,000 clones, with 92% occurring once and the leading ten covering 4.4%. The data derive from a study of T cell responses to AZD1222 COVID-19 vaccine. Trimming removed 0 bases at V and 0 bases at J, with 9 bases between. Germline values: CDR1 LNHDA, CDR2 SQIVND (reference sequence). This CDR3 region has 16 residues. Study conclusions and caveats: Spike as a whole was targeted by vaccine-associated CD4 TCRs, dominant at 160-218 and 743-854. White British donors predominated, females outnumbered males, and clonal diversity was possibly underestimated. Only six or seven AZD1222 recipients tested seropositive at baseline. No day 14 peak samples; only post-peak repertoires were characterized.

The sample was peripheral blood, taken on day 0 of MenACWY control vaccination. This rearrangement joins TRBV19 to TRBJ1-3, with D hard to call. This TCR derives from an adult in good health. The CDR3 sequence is CASSIEVLSSGNTIYF. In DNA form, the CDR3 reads TGTGCCAGTAGTATAGAGGTCCTCTCCTCTGGAAACACCATATATTTT.